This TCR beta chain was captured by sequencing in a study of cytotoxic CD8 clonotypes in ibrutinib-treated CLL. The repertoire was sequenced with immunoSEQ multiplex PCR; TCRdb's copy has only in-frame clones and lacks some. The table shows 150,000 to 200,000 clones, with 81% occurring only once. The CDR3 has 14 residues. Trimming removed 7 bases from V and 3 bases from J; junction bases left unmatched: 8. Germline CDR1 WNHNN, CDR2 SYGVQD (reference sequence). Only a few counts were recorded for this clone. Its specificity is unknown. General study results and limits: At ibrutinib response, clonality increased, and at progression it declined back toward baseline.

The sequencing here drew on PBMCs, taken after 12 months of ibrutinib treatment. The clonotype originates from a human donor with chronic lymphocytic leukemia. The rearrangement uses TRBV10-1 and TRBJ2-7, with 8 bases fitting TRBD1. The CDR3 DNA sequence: TGCGCCAGCACTATAGGACAGGGTTTCTACGAGCAGTACTTC. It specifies CASTIGQGFYEQYF.